Below, 15 T cell receptor beta chains from the same sample are listed, as sequenced in a study of monozygotic twins with inflammatory bowel disease. No DNA is given; TCRdb re-called the 5' RACE reads and lists each CDR3 protein once. Its table lists around 370,000 distinct CDR3 sequences. The sample was blood. The receptors here all came from a human donor with ulcerative colitis or Crohn's disease, or a healthy co-twin of an affected twin (not recorded which).

CDR3 residues: CSAYRDLYEQYF. The rearrangement uses TRBV20-1 and TRBJ2-7; TCRdb outputs TRBD2, but without DNA this stays unchecked. Germline assignment: CDR1 DFQATT and CDR2 SNEGSKA (reference sequence). This CDR3 is built from 12 residues.

This chain connects TRBV10-2 to TRBJ1-6; the TCRdb call, TRBD1, lacks DNA for checking. Germline CDR1 is WSHSY and CDR2 is SAAADI. The CDR3 covers 16 residues. The CDR3 protein is CAALSGDSQYNSPLHF.

This sequence joins TRBV7-2 and TRBJ2-2. From germline, CDR1 is SGHTA and CDR2 FQGNSA. The CDR3 runs 13 residues. The CDR3 is CASSLVPTGELFF.

The chain combines TRBV5-1 with TRBJ2-3; no DNA is available, so the TRBD2 call from TCRdb remains unchecked. CDR1 is SGHRS and CDR2 is YFSETQ in the germline V gene. This CDR3 comprises 16 residues. The CDR3: CASSGGLAASTDTQYF.

The J gene is TRBJ2-1, the V gene TRBV5-1; TCRdb's assignment of TRBD1 cannot be checked, as there is no DNA. CDR3 length: 15 amino acids. Looked up from germline, CDR1 is SGHRS and CDR2 is YFSETQ. CDR3 sequence: CASSLWSGGYNEQFF.

V and J are TRBV20-1 and TRBJ2-7; there is no DNA to check the TCRdb D call of TRBD1. The V gene's germline CDR1 is DFQATT and CDR2 SNEGSKA (reference sequence). The CDR3 is 13 amino acids. CDR3 protein: CSARRDGTYEQYF.

This rearrangement joins TRBV5-1 to TRBJ1-2; TCRdb calls TRBD1, which cannot be checked without DNA. The germline V gene has CDR1 SGHRS and CDR2 YFSETQ. This CDR3 is built from 16 residues. CDR3 protein: CASSLGGTPRNYGYTF.

This chain joins TRBV5-1 and TRBJ2-3. Per the germline V gene, CDR1 is SGHRS and CDR2 is YFSETQ. This CDR3 region has 15 residues. The CDR3 reads CASSQDLGSTDTQYF.

CDR3 sequence: CAISGREHSSNYGYTF. The V and J genes are TRBV10-3 and TRBJ1-2; checking the TCRdb D call of TRBD1 is not possible without DNA. The CDR3 spans 16 residues. Germline-derived CDR1 and CDR2 are ENHRY and SYGVKD.

This sequence joins TRBV5-6 and TRBJ1-3; with no DNA, the TCRdb D assignment of TRBD1 cannot be verified. The CDR3 consists of 14 residues. Germline V gene sequence: CDR1 SGHDT, CDR2 YYEEEE. The CDR3 protein is CASTYEGSGNTIYF.

This chain uses TRBV6-2 or TRBV6-3 with TRBJ2-1; the D call from TCRdb, TRBD1, cannot be confirmed without DNA. Germline-derived CDR1 and CDR2 are MNHEY and SVGEGT. The CDR3 runs 15 residues. The CDR3 loop reads CASHGPRDKYNEQFF.

The chain couples TRBV5-1 to TRBJ2-7; TCRdb selects TRBD1, and the lack of DNA leaves this call unchecked. The length of the CDR3 is 15 residues. Germline V gene data show CDR1 as SGHRS and CDR2 as YFSETQ. CDR3 region: CASSIIRDRGHEQYF.

This sequence joins TRBV29-1 and TRBJ2-1. From germline, CDR1 is SQVTM and CDR2 ANQGSEA. The CDR3 is 13 amino acids. The CDR3 loop reads CSSETAYHNEQFF.

The CDR3 sequence is CSARRGLGTGELFF. The chain joins TRBV20-1 to TRBJ2-2; TCRdb reports TRBD2, a call that lacks DNA to check it against. Germline loops: CDR1 DFQATT, CDR2 SNEGSKA (reference sequence). The CDR3 sequence is 14 residues long.

The genes are TRBV30 and TRBJ2-2; TCRdb lists TRBD1, though no DNA is available to test this call. The germline gives CDR1 GTSNPN, CDR2 SVGIG (reference sequence). The CDR3 loop spans 16 amino acids. This CDR3 is CAWRRKGQGDTGELFF.